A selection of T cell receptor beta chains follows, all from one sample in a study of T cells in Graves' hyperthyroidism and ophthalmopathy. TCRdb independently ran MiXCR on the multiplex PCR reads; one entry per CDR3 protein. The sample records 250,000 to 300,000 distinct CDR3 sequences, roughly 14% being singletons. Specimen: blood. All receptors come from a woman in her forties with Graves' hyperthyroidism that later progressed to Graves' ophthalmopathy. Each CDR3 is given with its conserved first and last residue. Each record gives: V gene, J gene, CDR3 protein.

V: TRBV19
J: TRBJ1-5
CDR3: CASCPFRGGQPQHF

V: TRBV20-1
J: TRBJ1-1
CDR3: CSANGGQGAGAFF

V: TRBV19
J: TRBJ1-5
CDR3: CASSMYAGNQPQHF

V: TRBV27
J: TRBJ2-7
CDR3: CASSLGAGGPYEQYF

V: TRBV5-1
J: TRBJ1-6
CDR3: CASSPLQGVNDSPPHF

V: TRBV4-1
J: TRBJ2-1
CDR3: CASSPFRGVSSYNEQFF

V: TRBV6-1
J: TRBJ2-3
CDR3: CASSLGEAGDTQYF

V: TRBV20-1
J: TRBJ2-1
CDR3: CSARDSTGTSGRAEFYNEQFF

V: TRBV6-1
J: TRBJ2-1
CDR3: CASSTRTSGRDEQFF

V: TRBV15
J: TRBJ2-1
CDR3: CATSRPTINYNEQFF

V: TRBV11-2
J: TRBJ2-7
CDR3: CASSLGPGGEQYF

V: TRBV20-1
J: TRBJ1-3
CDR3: CSARAIGLGNTIYF

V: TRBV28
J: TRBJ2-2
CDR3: CASTVRAPDTGELFF

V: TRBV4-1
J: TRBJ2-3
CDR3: CASSQVRESLTDTQYF

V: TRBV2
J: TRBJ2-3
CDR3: CATRQGEADTQYF

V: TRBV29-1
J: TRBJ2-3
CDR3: CSVEADRKETQYF

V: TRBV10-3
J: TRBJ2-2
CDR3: CAIRPTPTGELFF

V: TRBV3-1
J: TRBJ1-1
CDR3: CASSQDRSGGAFF

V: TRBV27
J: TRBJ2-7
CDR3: CASSASGRFYEQYF

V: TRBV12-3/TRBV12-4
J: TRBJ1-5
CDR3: CASRSRGGVLNQPQHF

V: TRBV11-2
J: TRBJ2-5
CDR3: CASSPTGPTEKTQYF

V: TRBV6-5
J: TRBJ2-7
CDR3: CASRGRTSGIPSYEQYF

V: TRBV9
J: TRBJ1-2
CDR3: CASSVADSYGYTF

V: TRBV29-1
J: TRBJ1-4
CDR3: CSVDDGTGGTNEKLFF

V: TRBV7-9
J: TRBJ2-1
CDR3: CASRGWGTPSNEQFF

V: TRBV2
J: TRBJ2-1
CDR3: CASSAMRTISEQFF

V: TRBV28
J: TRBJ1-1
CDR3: CASSFGTGEAFF

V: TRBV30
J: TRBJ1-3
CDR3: CAWSPPGTGTGNTIYF

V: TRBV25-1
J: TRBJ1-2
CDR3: CASSELVPGGDRDKIGYTF

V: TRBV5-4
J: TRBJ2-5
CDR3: CASSPTPTSGEETQYF

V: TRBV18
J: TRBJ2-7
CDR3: CASSPLQQGTYEQYF

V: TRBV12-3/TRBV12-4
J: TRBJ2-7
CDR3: CASSFRYEQYF

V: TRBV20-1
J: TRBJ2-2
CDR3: CSARDKGLGVGELFF